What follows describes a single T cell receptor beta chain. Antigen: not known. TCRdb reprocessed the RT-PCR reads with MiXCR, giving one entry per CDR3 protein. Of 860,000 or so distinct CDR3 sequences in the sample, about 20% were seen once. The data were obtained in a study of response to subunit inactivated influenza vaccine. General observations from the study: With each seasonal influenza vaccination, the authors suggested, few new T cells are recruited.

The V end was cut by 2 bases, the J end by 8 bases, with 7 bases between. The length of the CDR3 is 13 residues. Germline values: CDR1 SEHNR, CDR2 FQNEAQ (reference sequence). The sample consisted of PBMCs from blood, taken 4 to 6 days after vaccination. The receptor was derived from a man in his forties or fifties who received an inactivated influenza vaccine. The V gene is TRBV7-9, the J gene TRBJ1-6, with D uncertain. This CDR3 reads CASSLSRDSPLHF. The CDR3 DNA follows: TGTGCCAGCAGCTTATCTCGGGATTCACCCCTCCACTTT.